These 17 T cell receptor beta chains share one sample of origin, sequenced in a study of response to subunit inactivated influenza vaccine. MiXCR, run by TCRdb on the RT-PCR reads, gives a single entry per CDR3 protein. The table shows 650,000 to 800,000 distinct CDR3 sequences, with 15% to 20% occurring only once. This specimen was PBMCs from blood, taken more than 4 days after vaccination. The receptors originated from a man between 50 and 59 years old who received an inactivated influenza vaccine.

The chain employs TRBV24-1 and TRBJ2-1, with a possible D match to TRBD2 (5 bases). The CDR3 covers 16 residues. Trimming pared 5 bases from V and 0 bases from J, leaving 13 bases between. Per germline, CDR1 KGHDR and CDR2 SFDVKD. This chain's CDR3 is CATSGSGGSSYNEQFF. CDR3 nucleotides: TGTGCCACCAGTGGCTCAGGTGGGAGCTCCTACAATGAGCAGTTCTTC.

Only a few counts were recorded for this clonotype. A clone one base away is much larger, so this may be a read error. The rearrangement links TRBV7-9 to TRBJ2-1; 7 bases align to TRBD1. Unmatched junction bases numbered 4, after V lost 4 bases and J lost 1 base. Germline CDR1 SEHNR, CDR2 FQNEAQ (reference sequence). The CDR3 runs 15 residues. As DNA, the CDR3 is TGTGCCAGCAGCTCTGACAGGGTGTCCTACAATGAGCAGTTCTTC. This codes for CASSSDRVSYNEQFF.

This clonotype turned up a few times. The gene calls are TRBV29-1 and TRBJ2-7, with 8 bases aligning to TRBD1. Losses at the gene ends were 1 base for V and 7 bases for J; bases not matched to a gene: 6. Germline assignment: CDR1 SQVTM and CDR2 ANQGSEA. The CDR3 extends over 13 amino acids. Written as DNA, the CDR3 is TGCAGCGTTGAAGGACAGGGGATGAGGGAGCAGTACTTC. This codes for CSVEGQGMREQYF.

At least ten counts were recorded for this clonotype. V and J are TRBV20-1 and TRBJ1-6, with unresolved D. CDR1 and CDR2 from the germline V gene are DFQATT and SNEGSKA (reference sequence). CDR3 length: 16 residues. The germline V and J ends were trimmed by 1 base and 6 bases, with 16 bases remaining between them. The CDR3 region is CSARAVTESTNSPLHF. CDR3 in DNA: TGCAGTGCTAGAGCCGTTACCGAAAGCACTAATTCACCCCTCCACTTT.

This clonotype showed up just a few times. This chain joins TRBV25-1 and TRBJ2-7; a weak D match, TRBD1 (5 bases). V lost 4 bases and J lost 0, with 16 bases in between. Germline V gene lookup returns CDR1 MGHDK and CDR2 SYGVNS. The CDR3 length is 16 residues. DNA for the CDR3: TGTGCCAGCAGTGCCTTAGGACACGGTATCTCCTACGAGCAGTACTTC. Translated, it gives CASSALGHGISYEQYF.

The chain has TRBV7-9 and TRBJ2-6; D unresolved. Germline V gives CDR1 SEHNR, CDR2 FQNEAQ (reference sequence). The V gene lost 2 bases and the J gene lost 3 bases, with 8 bases spanning the gap. This CDR3 contains 15 residues. CDR3 coding DNA: TGTGCCAGCAGCTTATCGTCCCTTGGGGCCAACGTCCTGACTTTC. This codes for CASSLSSLGANVLTF. Full variable domain (outside the CDR3, taken from reference TRBV7-9 and TRBJ2-6): DTGVSQNPRHKITKRGQNVTFRCDPISEHNRLYWYRQTLGQGPEFLTYFQNEAQLEKSRLLSDRFSAERPKGSFSTLEIQRTEQGDSAMYLCASSLSSLGANVLTFGAGSRLTVL.

The chain couples TRBV15 to TRBJ2-7, with 8 nucleotides matching TRBD1. From germline, CDR1 is LNHNV and CDR2 YYDKDF (reference sequence). The CDR3 has 14 residues. The trim removed 0 bases at V and 5 bases at J, leaving 3 bases unmatched. The DNA of the CDR3 is TGTGCCACCAGCAGAGATTCAGGGGGCCACGAGCAGTACTTC. Its protein product is CATSRDSGGHEQYF.

This clonotype was picked up one time. This chain joins TRBV11-3 and TRBJ2-1; the match to TRBD2 covers 7 bases. The junction had 12 bases not matched to a gene; V was cut back by 5 bases and J by 2 bases. CDR1 SGHNT and CDR2 YENEEA come from the germline V gene. The CDR3 has 17 residues. CDR3 DNA: TGTGCCAGCAGCATAGGACTAGACTCGGTCCCCTACAATGAGCAGTTCTTC. It translates to CASSIGLDSVPYNEQFF.

The V call is TRBV10-3, the J call TRBJ2-5, with 7 bases that match TRBD1. From germline, CDR1 is ENHRY and CDR2 SYGVKD. The J segment lost 4 bases and the V segment lost 4 bases, leaving 6 bases of the junction unmatched. The CDR3 is made up of 14 amino acids. The CDR3 is CAISAGTARETQYF. CDR3 in DNA: TGTGCCATCAGTGCAGGGACAGCAAGAGAGACCCAGTACTTC.

CDR3: CASSLATSGGSTDTQYF. The CDR3, as DNA: TGCGCCAGCAGCTTGGCAACTAGCGGGGGTAGCACAGATACGCAGTATTTT. The V call is TRBV5-1, the J call TRBJ2-3; 11 bases line up with TRBD2. Per germline, CDR1 SGHRS and CDR2 YFSETQ. The ends lost 0 bases at V and 0 bases at J; junction bases unmatched: 3. This CDR3 region has 17 residues.

The chain is built from TRBV4-1 and TRBJ1-1; D might be TRBD1 (6 bases). This CDR3 has 14 residues. V shed 1 base and J shed 3 bases, with 9 bases lying between them. Germline CDR1 MGHRA, CDR2 YSYEKL. CDR3 region: CASSQGQGYTEAFF. The DNA for the CDR3 is TGCGCCAGCAGCCAAGGTCAGGGGTACACTGAAGCTTTCTTT.

The chain links TRBV7-2 to TRBJ2-3; TRBD1 is a possible D gene (6 bases). V was pared by 10 bases and J by 3 bases, with 20 bases between. The CDR3 contains 15 residues. Germline CDR1 SGHTA, CDR2 FQGNSA. The CDR3 DNA sequence: TGTGCCAACAGGGCTGACTCGAAACAAACAGATACGCAGTATTTT. It specifies CANRADSKQTDTQYF.

This clonotype was picked up a small number of times. This chain joins TRBV4-1 and TRBJ2-1, with TRBD2 matching 12 bases. The CDR3 runs to 15 residues. CDR1 and CDR2 (germline): MGHRA, YSYEKL. V lost 1 base to trimming and J lost 10 bases; unmatched junction nucleotides: 5. The CDR3 protein is CASSQASSGRGEQFF. The CDR3 nucleotides read TGCGCCAGCAGCCAAGCGTCTAGCGGGAGGGGGGAGCAGTTCTTC.

The rearrangement links TRBV20-1 to TRBJ2-7; 9 bases are a match to TRBD2. This CDR3 region has 15 residues. The germline V gene encodes CDR1 DFQATT and CDR2 SNEGSKA (reference sequence). With 2 bases clipped from V and 1 base from J, the junction kept 6 bases outside the gene matches. The CDR3 nucleotides read TGCAGTGCTAGATTTAGCGGGAGAGGGTCCTACGAGCAGTACTTC. Its protein product is CSARFSGRGSYEQYF.

This chain uses TRBV5-1 with TRBJ2-1; maybe TRBD1 (6 bases). Germline V lookup: CDR1 SGHRS, CDR2 YFSETQ. Deletions cut 2 bases from V and 8 bases from J, with 11 bases between. CDR3 length: 13 residues. CDR3 residues: CASSFQGQDEQFF. The CDR3 DNA reads as TGCGCCAGCAGCTTCCAGGGGCAGGATGAGCAGTTCTTC.

The chain employs TRBV11-2 and TRBJ1-6, with TRBD1 identical over 9 bases. V was pared by 3 bases and J by 9 bases, with 24 bases of the junction left unmatched. The CDR3 is 21 residues long. CDR1 is SGHAT and CDR2 is FQNNGV in the germline V gene. The DNA of the CDR3 is TGTGCCAGCAGCTTTTTACGGCCCGGGACAGGGTTTTCCTTTGGGAGTTCACCCCTCCACTTT. Protein product: CASSFLRPGTGFSFGSSPLHF. Full variable domain (remainder filled in from reference TRBV11-2 and TRBJ1-6): EAGVAQSPRYKIIEKRQSVAFWCNPISGHATLYWYQQILGQGPKLLIQFQNNGVVDDSQLPKDRFSAERLKGVDSTLKIQPAKLEDSAVYLCASSFLRPGTGFSFGSSPLHFGNGTRLTVT.

This chain uses TRBV6-5 with TRBJ2-5; TRBD1 is a possible D gene (8 bases). V was trimmed by 4 bases and J by 4 bases, leaving 16 bases between them. The CDR3 is made up of 15 amino acids. Per germline, CDR1 MNHEY and CDR2 SVGAGI. CDR3 sequence: CASSFRTGRGETQYF. CDR3 DNA sequence: TGTGCCAGCAGTTTCCGGACAGGGAGGGGAGAGACCCAGTACTTC.